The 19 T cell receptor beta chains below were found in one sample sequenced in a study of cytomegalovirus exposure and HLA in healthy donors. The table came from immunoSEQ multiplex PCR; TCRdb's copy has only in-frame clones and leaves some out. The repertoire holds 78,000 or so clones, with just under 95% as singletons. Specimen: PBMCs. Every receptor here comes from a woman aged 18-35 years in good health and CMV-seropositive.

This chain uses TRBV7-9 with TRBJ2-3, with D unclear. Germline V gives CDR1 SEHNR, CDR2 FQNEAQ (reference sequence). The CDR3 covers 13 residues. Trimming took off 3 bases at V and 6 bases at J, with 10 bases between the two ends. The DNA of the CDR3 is TGTGCCAGCAGCTTTTATTCTTCGGATACGCAGTATTTT. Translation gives CASSFYSSDTQYF.

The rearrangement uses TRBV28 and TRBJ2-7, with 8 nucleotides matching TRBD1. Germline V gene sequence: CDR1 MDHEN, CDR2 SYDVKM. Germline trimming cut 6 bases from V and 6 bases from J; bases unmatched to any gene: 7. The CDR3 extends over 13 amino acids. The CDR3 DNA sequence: TGTGCCAGCAGCCTGGACAGGGTCGGCGAGCAGTACTTC. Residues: CASSLDRVGEQYF. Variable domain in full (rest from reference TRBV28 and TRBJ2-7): DVKVTQSSRYLVKRTGEKVFLECVQDMDHENMFWYRQDPGLGLRLIYFSYDVKMKEKGDIPEGYSVSREKKERFSLILESASTNQTSMYLCASSLDRVGEQYFGPGTRLTVT.

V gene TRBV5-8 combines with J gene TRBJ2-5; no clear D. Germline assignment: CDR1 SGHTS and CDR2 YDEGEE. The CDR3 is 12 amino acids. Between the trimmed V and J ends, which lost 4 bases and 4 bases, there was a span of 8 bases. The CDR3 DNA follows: TGTGCCAGCAGCAAAAGAGGAGAGACCCAGTACTTC. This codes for CASSKRGETQYF. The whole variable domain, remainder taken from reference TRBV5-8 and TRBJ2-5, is EAGVTQSPTHLIKTRGQQATLRCSPISGHTSVYWYQQALGLGLQFLLWYDEGEERNRGNFPPRFSGRQFPNYSSELNVNALELEDSALYLCASSKRGETQYFGPGTRLLVL.

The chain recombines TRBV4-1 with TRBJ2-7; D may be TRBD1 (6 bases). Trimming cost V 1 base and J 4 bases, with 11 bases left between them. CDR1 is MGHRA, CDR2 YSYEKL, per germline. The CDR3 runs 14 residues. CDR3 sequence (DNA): TGCGCCAGCAGCCAAGCGGGACAAGAATACGAGCAGTACTTC. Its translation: CASSQAGQEYEQYF.

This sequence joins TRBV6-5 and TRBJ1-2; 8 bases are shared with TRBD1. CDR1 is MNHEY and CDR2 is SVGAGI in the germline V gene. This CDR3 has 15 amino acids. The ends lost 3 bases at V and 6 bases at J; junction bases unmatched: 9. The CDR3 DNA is TGTGCCAGCAGTTATCCCGGACAGGGACGCGATGGCTACACCTTC. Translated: CASSYPGQGRDGYTF.

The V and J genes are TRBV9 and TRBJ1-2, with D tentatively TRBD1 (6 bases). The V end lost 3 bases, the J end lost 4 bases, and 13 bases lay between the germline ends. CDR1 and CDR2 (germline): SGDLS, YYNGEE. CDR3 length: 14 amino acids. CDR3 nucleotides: TGTGCCAGCAGCGCTTCAGGGGCTATCTATGGCTACACCTTC. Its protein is CASSASGAIYGYTF.

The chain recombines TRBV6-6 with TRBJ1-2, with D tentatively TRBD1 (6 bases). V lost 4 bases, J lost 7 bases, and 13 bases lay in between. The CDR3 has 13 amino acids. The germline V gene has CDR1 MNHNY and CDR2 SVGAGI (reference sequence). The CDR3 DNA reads TGTGCCAGCAGTTTCAGGGGTCGGGGTGGCTACACCTTC. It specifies CASSFRGRGGYTF.

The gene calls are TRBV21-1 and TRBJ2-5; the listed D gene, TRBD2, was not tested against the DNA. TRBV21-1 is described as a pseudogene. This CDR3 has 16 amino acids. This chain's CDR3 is CASSRGTSGTQETQYF. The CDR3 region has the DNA TGTGCCAGCAGCAGAGGGACTAGCGGGACGCAAGAGACCCAGTACTTC.

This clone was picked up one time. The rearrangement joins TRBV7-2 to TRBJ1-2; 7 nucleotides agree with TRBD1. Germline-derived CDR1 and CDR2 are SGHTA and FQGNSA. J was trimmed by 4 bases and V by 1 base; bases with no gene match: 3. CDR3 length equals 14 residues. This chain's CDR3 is CASSLETGPYGYTF. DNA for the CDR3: TGTGCCAGCAGCTTAGAGACAGGGCCCTATGGCTACACCTTC.

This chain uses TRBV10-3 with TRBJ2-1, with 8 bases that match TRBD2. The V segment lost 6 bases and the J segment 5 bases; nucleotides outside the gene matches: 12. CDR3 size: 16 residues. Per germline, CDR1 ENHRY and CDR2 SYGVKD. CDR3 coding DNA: TGTGCCATCAGCCGGGGTACGGGAGGGCCCGACAATGAGCAGTTCTTC. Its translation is CAISRGTGGPDNEQFF.

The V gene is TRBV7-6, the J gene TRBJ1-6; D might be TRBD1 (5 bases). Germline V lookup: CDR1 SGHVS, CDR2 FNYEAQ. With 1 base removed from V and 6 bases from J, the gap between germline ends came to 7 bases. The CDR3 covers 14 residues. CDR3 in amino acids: CASSLGQINSPLHF. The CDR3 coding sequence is TGTGCCAGCAGCTTAGGACAGATTAATTCACCCCTCCACTTT. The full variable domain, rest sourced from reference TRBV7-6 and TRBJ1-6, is GAGVSQSPRYKVTKRGQDVALRCDPISGHVSLYWYRQALGQGPEFLTYFNYEAQQDKSGLPNDRFSAERPEGSISTLTIQRTEQRDSAMYRCASSLGQINSPLHFGNGTRLTVT.

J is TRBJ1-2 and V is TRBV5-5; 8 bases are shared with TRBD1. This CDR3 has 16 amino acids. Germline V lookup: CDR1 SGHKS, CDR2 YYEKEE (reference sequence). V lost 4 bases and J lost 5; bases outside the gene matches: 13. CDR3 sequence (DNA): TGTGCCAGCAGCGCGCCCCCTGGACAGGGAGGATATGGCTACACCTTC. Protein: CASSAPPGQGGYGYTF.

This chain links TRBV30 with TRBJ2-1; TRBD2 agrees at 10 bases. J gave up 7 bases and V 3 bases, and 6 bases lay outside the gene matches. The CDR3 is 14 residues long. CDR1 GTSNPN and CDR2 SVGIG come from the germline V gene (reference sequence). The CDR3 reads CAWSPLAGGNEQFF. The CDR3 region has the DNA TGTGCCTGGAGCCCCTTAGCGGGAGGTAATGAGCAGTTCTTC.

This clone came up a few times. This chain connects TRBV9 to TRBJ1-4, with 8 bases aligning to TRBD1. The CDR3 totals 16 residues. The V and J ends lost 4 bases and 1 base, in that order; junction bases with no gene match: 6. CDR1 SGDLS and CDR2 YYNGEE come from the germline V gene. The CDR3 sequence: CASSYGQGLTNEKLFF. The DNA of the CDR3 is TGTGCCAGCAGCTACGGACAGGGACTAACTAATGAAAAACTGTTTTTT.

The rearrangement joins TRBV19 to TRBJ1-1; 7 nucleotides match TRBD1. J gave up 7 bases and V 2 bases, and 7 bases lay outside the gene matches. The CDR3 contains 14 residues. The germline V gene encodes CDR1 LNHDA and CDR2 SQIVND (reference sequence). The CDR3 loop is CASSIKIGTVEAFF. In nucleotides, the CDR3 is TGTGCCAGTAGTATAAAGATTGGGACAGTTGAAGCTTTCTTT.

CDR3 loop: CAWGRPRDSPLHF. In nucleotides, the CDR3 is TGTGCCTGGGGGAGGCCCAGGGACTCACCCCTCCACTTT. This chain links TRBV30 with TRBJ1-6; tentative D call: TRBD1 (5 bases). The V end was cut by 5 bases, the J end by 10 bases, with 15 bases between. Germline V CDR1 and CDR2: GTSNPN, SVGIG (reference sequence). CDR3 length: 13 residues.

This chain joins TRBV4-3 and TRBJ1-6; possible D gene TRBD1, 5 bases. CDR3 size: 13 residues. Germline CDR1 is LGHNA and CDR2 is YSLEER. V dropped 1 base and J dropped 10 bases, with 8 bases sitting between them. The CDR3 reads CASSQADKSPLHF. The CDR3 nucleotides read TGCGCCAGCAGCCAAGCGGACAAATCACCCCTCCACTTT.

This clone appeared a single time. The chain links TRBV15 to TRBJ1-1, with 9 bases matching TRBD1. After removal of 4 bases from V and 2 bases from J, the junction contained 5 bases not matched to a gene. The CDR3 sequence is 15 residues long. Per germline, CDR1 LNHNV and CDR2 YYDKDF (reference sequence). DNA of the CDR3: TGTGCCACCAGCAAACCGGGACAGGGCAACACTGAAGCTTTCTTT. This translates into CATSKPGQGNTEAFF.

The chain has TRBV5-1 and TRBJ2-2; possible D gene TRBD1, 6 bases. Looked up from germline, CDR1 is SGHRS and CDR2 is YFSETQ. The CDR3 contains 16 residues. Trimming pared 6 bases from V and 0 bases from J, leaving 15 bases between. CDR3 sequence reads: CASTPAGDTNTGELFF. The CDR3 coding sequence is TGCGCCAGCACCCCAGCAGGGGACACGAACACCGGGGAGCTGTTTTTT.